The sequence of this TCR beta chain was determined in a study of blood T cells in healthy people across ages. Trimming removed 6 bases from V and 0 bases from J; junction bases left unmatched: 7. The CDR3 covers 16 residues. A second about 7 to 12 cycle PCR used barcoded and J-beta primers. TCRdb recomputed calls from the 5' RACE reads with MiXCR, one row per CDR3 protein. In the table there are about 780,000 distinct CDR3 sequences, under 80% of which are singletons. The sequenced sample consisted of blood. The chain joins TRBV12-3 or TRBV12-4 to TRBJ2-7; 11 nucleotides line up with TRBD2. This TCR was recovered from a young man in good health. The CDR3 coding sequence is TGTGCCAGCAGCCTGGGACTAGCGGCTGCCTCCTACGAGCAGTACTTC. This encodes CASSLGLAAASYEQYF.